Presented here are 3 T cell receptor beta chains from one specimen sequenced in a study of T-cell reconstitution after alpha-beta-depleted transplantation in children. Construction of the TCRbeta library involved unique molecular identifiers. TCRdb redid the calling of the PCR reads with MiXCR, one entry per CDR3 protein. The sample lists around 400,000 distinct CDR3 sequences, roughly 11% occurring once. The material was PBMCs from the stem cell graft donor, obtained from the stem cell graft. The receptors come from a human donor who donated a stem cell graft to a child with acute myeloid leukemia.

This clonotype turned up a few times. The chain recombines TRBV6-5 with TRBJ2-3; the D is unclear. With 0 bases removed from V and 2 bases from J, the gap between germline ends came to 18 bases. The CDR3 extends over 18 amino acids. Germline V gives CDR1 MNHEY, CDR2 SVGAGI. CDR3 coding DNA: TGTGCCAGCAGTTACTCGATAACTCCCATTAGACCCACAGATACGCAGTATTTT. It codes for CASSYSITPIRPTDTQYF.

This clonotype showed up just a few times. V and J are TRBV29-1 and TRBJ2-6; 8 bases match TRBD1. CDR1 is SQVTM, CDR2 ANQGSEA, per germline. The CDR3 extends over 16 amino acids. V lost 6 bases and J lost 2; bases outside the gene matches: 9. The chain's CDR3 is CSVLGQDQPGANVLTF. In DNA form, the CDR3 reads TGCAGCGTCCTGGGACAGGACCAGCCTGGGGCCAACGTCCTGACTTTC.

The table lists this clonotype with a few counts. V and J are TRBV12-3 or TRBV12-4 and TRBJ1-2; a weak D match, TRBD1 (6 bases). Trimming removed 4 bases from V and 4 bases from J, with 13 bases in between. The CDR3 is 14 residues long. The CDR3 is CASSSTRGAYGYTF. The CDR3 nucleotides read TGTGCCAGCAGTTCCACCAGGGGTGCCTATGGCTACACCTTC.